The 16 T cell receptor beta chains given below trace back to one sample, sequenced in a study of CD8 T cells in ankylosing spondylitis. No cognate antigen is known for these TCRs. Study outcomes and limitations: Ankylosing spondylitis blood seemed to carry a telltale TCR beta motif made of fewer than ten highly homologous variants.

TCRdb ran MiXCR on the 5' RACE reads and lists one entry per CDR3 protein. The sample contains around 490,000 distinct CDR3 sequences, about 5.7% of which appear only once. The sequencing input was blood, either unsorted or a sorted T cell fraction (not recorded which). The receptors come from a male donor with ankylosing spondylitis.

This clonotype was observed at least ten times. The rearrangement links TRBV10-3 to TRBJ2-7; D gene ambiguous. Looked up from germline, CDR1 is ENHRY and CDR2 is SYGVKD. V lost 3 bases, J lost 1 base, and 13 bases lay in between. The CDR3 has 15 amino acids. The CDR3 nucleotides read TGTGCCATCAGTGATCGAATTGGTACTTCCTACGAGCAGTACTTC. Amino acids: CAISDRIGTSYEQYF.

This clonotype has a count of ten or more. The rearrangement links TRBV20-1 to TRBJ1-2; possibly TRBD1 for D (6 bases). V dropped 5 bases and J dropped 2 bases, with 21 bases sitting between them. Germline V gene sequence: CDR1 DFQATT, CDR2 SNEGSKA (reference sequence). CDR3 size: 16 residues. CDR3 nucleotides: TGCAGTGCTCCCCACAGGGTTCAGCGGCTGAACTATGGCTACACCTTC. It codes for CSAPHRVQRLNYGYTF.

This clonotype has ten or more counts. J is TRBJ2-2 and V is TRBV29-1; D not resolved. The CDR3 is made up of 12 amino acids. Germline CDR1 and CDR2: SQVTM and ANQGSEA. The ends were cut back, 5 bases at V and 6 bases at J, with 10 bases in the middle. The CDR3 nucleotides read TGCAGCGTTTTAGAGAAACCCGGGGAGCTGTTTTTT. Translated: CSVLEKPGELFF.

The V and J genes are TRBV7-2 and TRBJ2-7, with no clear D. Trimming took off 4 bases at V and 0 bases at J, with 7 bases between the two ends. CDR1 and CDR2 from the germline V gene are SGHTA and FQGNSA. The CDR3 extends over 13 amino acids. The CDR3 here is CASSSVFSYEQYF. CDR3 sequence (DNA): TGTGCCAGCAGCTCGGTGTTCTCCTACGAGCAGTACTTC.

This clonotype was seen at least ten times. V is TRBV4-1 and J is TRBJ2-7; 8 bases fit TRBD2. Looked up from germline, CDR1 is MGHRA and CDR2 is YSYEKL. V shed 5 bases and J 7 bases; nucleotides not matched to a gene: 13. CDR3 length equals 15 residues. CDR3 nucleotides: TGCGCCAGCAGCGAAGGCCTCCCAGCGGGAGTGGAGCAGTACTTC. It translates to CASSEGLPAGVEQYF.

Ten or more counts support this clonotype. The chain is built from TRBV6-5 and TRBJ2-3; 8 nucleotides align to TRBD2. With 0 bases clipped from V and 5 bases from J, the junction kept 4 bases outside the gene matches. CDR3 length: 15 residues. Germline CDR1 and CDR2: MNHEY and SVGAGI. This CDR3 reads CASSYSGLEGDTQYF. CDR3 DNA: TGTGCCAGCAGTTACTCGGGACTAGAAGGAGATACGCAGTATTTT.

This clonotype was counted at least ten times. The V and J genes are TRBV5-5 and TRBJ1-4; 9 bases align to TRBD1. CDR1 and CDR2 (germline): SGHKS, YYEKEE (reference sequence). V lost 2 bases, J lost 8 bases, and 7 bases stayed unmatched. CDR3 length: 15 amino acids. For the CDR3, the DNA is TGTGCCAGCAGCTTCACAGGGGGCTGGGGAGAAAAACTGTTTTTT. As protein: CASSFTGGWGEKLFF.

This clonotype was detected many times. The rearrangement joins TRBV20-1 to TRBJ1-2; TRBD1 is a possible D gene (5 bases). The V and J ends lost 6 bases and 8 bases respectively, with 16 bases between them. Germline V gene data show CDR1 as DFQATT and CDR2 as SNEGSKA (reference sequence). The CDR3 is made up of 12 amino acids. The CDR3: CSATGTFRGYTF. Written as DNA, the CDR3 is TGCAGTGCAACCGGGACCTTCAGGGGCTACACCTTC.

The table lists this clonotype with many counts. This chain links TRBV6-1 with TRBJ1-5, with D possibly TRBD1 on 5 matching bases. V lost 6 bases and J lost 7, with 13 bases in between. Looked up from germline, CDR1 is MNHNS and CDR2 is SASEGT. The CDR3 runs to 13 residues. In nucleotides, the CDR3 is TGTGCCAGCAGCAAGAGGGGCGGCCAGCCCCAGCATTTT. It yields the protein CASSKRGGQPQHF.

This clonotype was seen at least ten times. The V gene is TRBV4-3, the J gene TRBJ2-5, with D tentatively TRBD1 (6 bases). The ends were cut back, 3 bases at V and 5 bases at J, with 19 bases in the middle. Germline CDR1 LGHNA, CDR2 YSLEER. The CDR3 runs 16 residues. The CDR3 sequence is CASSHVSQGFPETQYF. In DNA form, the CDR3 reads TGCGCCAGCAGCCATGTTTCACAGGGATTTCCGGAGACCCAGTACTTC.

The table lists this clonotype with many counts. The chain recombines TRBV10-3 with TRBJ2-7, with D possibly being TRBD1 (6 bases). V was clipped by 3 bases and J by 6 bases, with 12 bases between them. CDR1 is ENHRY and CDR2 is SYGVKD in the germline V gene. This CDR3 has 13 amino acids. The CDR3 loop is CAISDAQGSEQYF. DNA of the CDR3: TGTGCCATCAGTGATGCACAGGGAAGCGAGCAGTACTTC.

Many counts were recorded for this clonotype. This sequence joins TRBV4-3 and TRBJ2-1, with TRBD1 as a possible D gene (6 bases). The CDR3 sequence is 15 residues long. Deletions cut 1 base from V and 6 bases from J, with 13 bases between. CDR1 and CDR2 from the germline V gene are LGHNA and YSLEER. The CDR3 reads CASSQAPQGGNEQFF. The CDR3 coding sequence is TGCGCCAGCAGCCAAGCCCCCCAAGGGGGCAATGAGCAGTTCTTC.

This clonotype was seen ten or more times. The V and J genes are TRBV12-3 or TRBV12-4 and TRBJ1-3, with D possibly being TRBD1 (5 bases). V was pared by 7 bases and J by 0 bases, with 16 bases between. The CDR3 is 16 residues long. In DNA form, the CDR3 reads TGTGCCAGCACCTGGAGTTGGGACTTCTCTGGAAACACCATATATTTT. Encoded protein: CASTWSWDFSGNTIYF.

The rearrangement uses TRBV5-4 and TRBJ2-6, with D uncertain. Trimming stripped 4 bases from V and 2 bases from J, with 10 bases between. CDR3 length: 15 amino acids. Germline V gene lookup returns CDR1 SGHNT and CDR2 YYREEE (reference sequence). The CDR3 loop is CASSLTEAGANVLTF. The CDR3 coding sequence is TGTGCCAGCAGCCTCACAGAGGCTGGGGCCAACGTCCTGACTTTC.

This clonotype has ten or more counts. CDR3 sequence (DNA): TGTGCCAGCAGTACCCCGGGACAGACCGAGAACTATGGCTACACCTTC. It yields the protein CASSTPGQTENYGYTF. The V call is TRBV28, the J call TRBJ1-2, with 7 positions matching TRBD1. The CDR3 runs to 16 residues. V lost 5 bases and J lost 2; bases outside the gene matches: 11. Germline values: CDR1 MDHEN, CDR2 SYDVKM.

This clonotype was recorded at least ten times. This sequence joins TRBV27 and TRBJ1-5; D uncertain. Per the germline V gene, CDR1 is MNHEY and CDR2 is SMNVEV (reference sequence). Trimming removed 5 bases from V and 3 bases from J, with 8 bases in between. The CDR3 covers 13 residues. CDR3 sequence (DNA): TGTGCCAGCAGTCAATCAGACAATCAGCCCCAGCATTTT. This translates into CASSQSDNQPQHF.